This entry lists 21 T cell receptor beta chains sequenced from one sample in a study of blood T cell repertoires in COVID-19. Profiling relied on immunoSEQ multiplex PCR, and the TCRdb table lists in-frame clones only, not all of them. The sample shows over 200,000 clones, around 90% of them seen only once. The sample was PBMCs or T cells enriched from blood (not recorded which). The source is a man aged 30 to 39 who had been exposed to COVID-19.

This clone was counted between two and nine times. The V call is TRBV19, the J call TRBJ1-1; 9 nucleotides align to TRBD1. Looked up from germline, CDR1 is LNHDA and CDR2 is SQIVND (reference sequence). This CDR3 has 16 residues. J gave up 4 bases and V 3 bases, and 9 bases lay outside the gene matches. CDR3 protein: CASSMGTGPSPTEAFF. The CDR3 nucleotides read TGTGCCAGTAGTATGGGGACAGGGCCCTCACCCACTGAAGCTTTCTTT. The full variable domain, with the rest looked up from reference TRBV19 and TRBJ1-1, is DGGITQSPKYLFRKEGQNVTLSCEQNLNHDAMYWYRQDPGQGLRLIYYSQIVNDFQKGDIAEGYSVSREKKESFPLTVTSAQKNPTAFYLCASSMGTGPSPTEAFFGQGTRLTVV.

The CDR3 nucleotides are TGTGCCAGCAGCTTAAGCCGAAACACCATATATTTT. It is translated as CASSLSRNTIYF. This chain joins TRBV13 and TRBJ1-3; D is ambiguous. Germline CDR1 and CDR2: PRHDT and FYEKMQ (reference sequence). The CDR3 loop spans 12 amino acids. V was pared by 2 bases and J by 5 bases, with 4 bases between.

The chain employs TRBV30 and TRBJ2-2, with 9 bases aligning to TRBD1. After removal of 0 bases from V and 8 bases from J, the junction contained 4 bases not matched to a gene. Looked up from germline, CDR1 is GTSNPN and CDR2 is SVGIG (reference sequence). The CDR3 extends over 14 amino acids. CDR3 amino acids: CAWSVQGASGELFF. The CDR3, as DNA: TGTGCCTGGAGTGTACAGGGGGCTTCTGGGGAGCTGTTTTTT.

The chain links TRBV11-2 to TRBJ2-1; 9 positions agree with TRBD2. The CDR3 is 16 residues long. CDR1 and CDR2 (germline): SGHAT, FQNNGV. The J segment lost 6 bases and the V segment lost 0 bases, leaving 6 bases of the junction unmatched. The CDR3 sequence is CASSLDRAGGLNEQFF. As DNA, the CDR3 is TGTGCCAGCAGCTTAGATCGGGCGGGGGGGCTCAATGAGCAGTTCTTC.

This rearrangement joins TRBV12-3 or TRBV12-4 to TRBJ1-5, with D uncertain. The length of the CDR3 is 13 residues. Between the trimmed V and J ends, which lost 1 base and 7 bases, there was a span of 8 bases. CDR3 region: CASSLGRGQPQHF. The CDR3 DNA reads as TGTGCCAGCAGTTTAGGCCGCGGACAGCCCCAGCATTTT.

This chain joins TRBV5-1 and TRBJ2-7, with 8 bases matching TRBD1. Germline assignment: CDR1 SGHRS and CDR2 YFSETQ. The V and J ends lost 2 bases and 4 bases, in that order; junction bases with no gene match: 8. The CDR3 covers 15 residues. CDR3 bases: TGCGCCAGCAGCTTCGGTGGACAGGGACAATACGAGCAGTACTTC. Protein: CASSFGGQGQYEQYF.

The genes are TRBV7-2 and TRBJ2-1; D is unclear. Germline lookup yields CDR1 SGHTA and CDR2 FQGNSA. This CDR3 is 17 amino acids long. The ends were cut back, 5 bases at V and 6 bases at J, with 23 bases in the middle. The CDR3 DNA follows: TGTGCCAGCAGCCCCGATTTGCGATCCCTCACCCGCAATGAGCAGTTCTTC. It codes for CASSPDLRSLTRNEQFF.

CDR3 bases: TGTGCCAGCTCACCTGAGGGGGCAACAGATACGCAGTATTTT. Protein: CASSPEGATDTQYF. The chain has TRBV18 and TRBJ2-3; 7 nucleotides agree with TRBD1. Germline CDR1 and CDR2: KGHSH and LQKENI. V was clipped by 3 bases and J by 3 bases; unmatched bases: 3. CDR3 size: 14 residues.

The rearrangement links TRBV2 to TRBJ2-3; 14 nucleotides match TRBD2. Trimming removed 8 bases from V and 6 bases from J; junction bases left unmatched: 7. The CDR3 contains 15 residues. Per germline, CDR1 SNHLY and CDR2 FYNNEI. CDR3 sequence (DNA): TGTGCCAGCTCCGTGACTAGCGGGGGGGGTGATACGCAGTATTTT. Protein product: CASSVTSGGGDTQYF.

Here the CDR3 reads CASSPVPASGGNEQFF. The CDR3 nucleotides read TGTGCCAGCAGCCCCGTTCCGGCTAGCGGGGGGAATGAGCAGTTCTTC. V and J are TRBV6-6 and TRBJ2-1, with 11 bases aligning to TRBD2. Germline CDR1 is MNHNY and CDR2 is SVGAGI (reference sequence). Losses at the gene ends were 6 bases for V and 7 bases for J; bases not matched to a gene: 11. CDR3 size: 16 residues.

CDR3 sequence reads: CASRWTGSDEQYF. CDR3 bases: TGCGCCAGCAGATGGACAGGGTCTGACGAGCAGTACTTC. The rearrangement links TRBV5-1 to TRBJ2-7; 8 nucleotides match TRBD1. The germline V gene has CDR1 SGHRS and CDR2 YFSETQ. CDR3 length: 13 amino acids. Trimming cost V 5 bases and J 5 bases; bases outside gene matches: 6. The whole variable domain, filled in from reference TRBV5-1 and TRBJ2-7, reads KAGVTQTPRYLIKTRGQQVTLSCSPISGHRSVSWYQQTPGQGLQFLFEYFSETQRNKGNFPGRFSGRQFSNSRSEMNVSTLELGDSALYLCASRWTGSDEQYFGPGTRLTVT.

The CDR3 protein is CASSLTGSNSPLHF. The CDR3 nucleotides are TGCGCCAGCAGCTTGACAGGAAGTAATTCACCCCTCCACTTT. The gene calls are TRBV5-1 and TRBJ1-6; weak D call: TRBD1 (5 bases). The CDR3 length is 14 residues. CDR1 is SGHRS and CDR2 is YFSETQ in the germline V gene. With 1 base removed from V and 6 bases from J, the gap between germline ends came to 8 bases.

This clone was found many times. The CDR3 loop is CASSLSSVTDTQYF. As DNA, the CDR3 is TGTGCCAGCAGTTTATCATCAGTCACAGATACGCAGTATTTT. The genes are TRBV27 and TRBJ2-3; no definite D call. Germline V gives CDR1 MNHEY, CDR2 SMNVEV (reference sequence). The CDR3 loop spans 14 amino acids. With 0 bases removed from V and 2 bases from J, the gap between germline ends came to 6 bases.

The rearrangement links TRBV5-1 to TRBJ1-3, with D possibly TRBD1 on 5 matching bases. Per the germline V gene, CDR1 is SGHRS and CDR2 is YFSETQ. The CDR3 is made up of 16 amino acids. V lost 4 bases and J lost 4, with 18 bases in between. CDR3 region: CASSPDDSWAGNTIYF. In nucleotides, the CDR3 is TGCGCCAGCAGCCCGGATGACAGTTGGGCCGGAAACACCATATATTTT.

Worth noting for this clone: An end of the junction does not agree with germline; a read error may underlie this. The V gene is TRBV5-1, the J gene TRBJ1-1; maybe TRBD1 (6 bases). CDR1 is SGHRS and CDR2 is YFSETQ in the germline V gene. This CDR3 spans 12 amino acids. The CDR3 DNA sequence: TGCGCCAGCGGCTTGGGGGCGACTGAAGCTTTCTTT. It encodes CASGLGATEAFF.

The chain employs TRBV24-1 and TRBJ1-1; 8 nucleotides agree with TRBD1. Germline CDR1 reads KGHDR; CDR2 reads SFDVKD. CDR3 size: 15 residues. Trimming took 6 bases from V and 5 from J; bases not matched to a gene: 10. CDR3 amino acids: CATSPTDRDGTEAFF. CDR3 nucleotides: TGTGCCACCAGTCCTACGGACAGGGATGGAACTGAAGCTTTCTTT.

The chain recombines TRBV15 with TRBJ1-2, with D perhaps matching TRBD1 (5 bases). The ends were cut back, 3 bases at V and 0 bases at J, with 8 bases in the middle. This CDR3 is built from 14 residues. CDR1 and CDR2 (germline): LNHNV, YYDKDF (reference sequence). The CDR3 protein is CATSRGGANYGYTF. The CDR3 bases are TGTGCCACCAGCAGGGGGGGGGCTAACTATGGCTACACCTTC. The complete variable domain, with remaining parts taken from reference TRBV15 and TRBJ1-2, reads DAMVIQNPRYQVTQFGKPVTLSCSQTLNHNVMYWYQQKSSQAPKLLFHYYDKDFNNEADTPDNFQSRRPNTSFCFLDIRSPGLGDTAMYLCATSRGGANYGYTFGSGTRLTVV.

V gene TRBV19 combines with J gene TRBJ1-2; a possible D gene is TRBD1 (5 bases). From germline, CDR1 is LNHDA and CDR2 SQIVND (reference sequence). This CDR3 is 14 amino acids long. V was cut by 7 bases and J by 5 bases, with 17 bases left in between. The CDR3: CASTPTWGSYGYTF. Written as DNA, the CDR3 is TGTGCCAGTACACCGACGTGGGGCTCTTATGGCTACACCTTC.

V is TRBV25-1 and J is TRBJ1-1; D may be TRBD1 (5 bases). Trimming took 0 bases from V and 3 from J, leaving 20 bases between them. CDR3 length: 18 residues. Germline values: CDR1 MGHDK, CDR2 SYGVNS. CDR3 DNA sequence: TGTGCCAGCAGTGAATATCGACAGATTGGGGTAGTAGACACTGAAGCTTTCTTT. Translation gives CASSEYRQIGVVDTEAFF.

The chain employs TRBV1 and TRBJ1-5. TRBV1 is designated a pseudogene. This CDR3 comprises 14 residues. CDR3 nucleotides: TGCACCAGCAGCCAAGATAGAGCCTATCAGCCCCAGCATTTT. This translates into CTSSQDRAYQPQHF.

The genes are TRBV30 and TRBJ2-2; TRBD1 aligns across 10 bases. V gave up 8 bases and J gave up 7 bases; unmatched junction bases: 10. The CDR3 extends over 14 amino acids. Germline V lookup: CDR1 GTSNPN, CDR2 SVGIG (reference sequence). The DNA for the CDR3 is TGTGCCCGATCGGGACAGGGGTTAGGCGGGGAGCTGTTTTTT. Amino acids: CARSGQGLGGELFF.